This T cell receptor (beta chain) was captured by sequencing in a study of CD8 T cells in ankylosing spondylitis. Concerning this clonotype: No antigen is known for it.

One entry per CDR3 protein, called by TCRdb with MiXCR from the 5' RACE reads. The sample has under 300,000 distinct CDR3 sequences, roughly 10% seen once. The CDR3 runs 16 residues. The V gene end was trimmed by 6 bases and the J gene end by 10 bases; junction bases not matched to a gene: 17. Whole-study results and caveats: CD8+ by phenotype, disease-linked clones were relatively rare in peripheral blood. Disease-linked clones reportedly showed significant enrichment in matched ankylosing spondylitis synovial fluid. Ankylosing spondylitis blood seemed to carry a telltale TCR beta motif made of eight or nine highly homologous variants.

The sequence came from a male donor with ankylosing spondylitis or in good health (not recorded which). The sequenced material came from blood, either unsorted or a sorted T cell fraction (not recorded which). This sequence joins TRBV12-3 or TRBV12-4 and TRBJ2-1, with 8 bases lining up with TRBD2. Here the CDR3 DNA reads TGTGCCAGCAGACCCCTTGCTGGGTCTAGCGGGCCAGAGCAGTTCTTC. Residues: CASRPLAGSSGPEQFF.